A selection of T cell receptor beta chains follows, all from one sample in a study of T-cell reconstitution after alpha-beta-depleted transplantation in children. TCRdb called the PCR reads again in MiXCR, with one record for every CDR3 protein. Of 300,000 to 350,000 distinct CDR3 sequences in the sample, roughly 25% were seen once. Material: PBMCs, mostly from graft donor cells, obtained 180 days after TCRalphabeta/CD19-depleted stem cell transplant. The source is a male patient younger than 18 who had a stem cell transplant for acute lymphoblastic leukemia, so the T cells may come from the graft donor. CDR3s include the opening cysteine and the closing phenylalanine or tryptophan. Each record gives: J gene, clone size, CDR3 length, V gene, D gene, CDR3 protein, CDR3 DNA. D genes are given only for firm matches. Only some rows state a clone size, as once, few, many or a class for expanded clones.

TRBJ2-2	few	19	TRBV4-1	TRBD2	CASSQILGGAGEKTGELFF	TGCGCCAGCAGCCAAATATTAGGCGGGGCGGGAGAAAAAACCGGGGAGCTGTTTTTT
TRBJ2-2	few	16	TRBV5-1	-	CASSLVGGLSTGELFF	TGCGCCAGCAGCTTGGTCGGGGGTCTGAGCACCGGGGAGCTGTTTTTT
TRBJ2-1	few	14	TRBV5-1	-	CASSGGTNYNEQFF	TGCGCCAGCAGCGGCGGGACAAACTACAATGAGCAGTTCTTC
TRBJ1-2	-	14	TRBV2	-	CASLSERARHGYTF	TGTGCCAGCCTCAGCGAGAGGGCCCGTCATGGCTACACCTTC
TRBJ2-2	-	15	TRBV20-1	-	CSVRDPRSHTGELFF	TGCAGTGTTCGGGACCCCAGGTCGCACACCGGGGAGCTGTTTTTT
TRBJ2-7	many	11	TRBV5-1	-	CASSLSDEQYF	TGCGCCAGCAGCTTGTCCGACGAGCAGTACTTC
TRBJ1-5	many	15	TRBV2	TRBD1	CASSTGGYSNQPQHF	TGTGCCAGCAGCACAGGGGGTTATAGCAATCAGCCCCAGCATTTT
TRBJ1-1	-	13	TRBV5-4	-	CASTTETDTEAFF	TGTGCCAGTACGACAGAAACAGACACTGAAGCTTTCTTT
TRBJ2-1	few	15	TRBV6-5	TRBD2	CASSSAGGAYNEQFF	TGTGCCAGCAGTTCCGCGGGAGGAGCTTACAATGAGCAGTTCTTC
TRBJ2-4	-	14	TRBV7-2	TRBD2	CASSTSGRTNIQYF	TGTGCCAGCAGTACAAGCGGGAGAACTAACATTCAGTACTTC
TRBJ1-1	many	17	TRBV5-1	-	CASSPTRQRPLNTEAFF	TGCGCCAGCAGTCCGACCCGACAGCGCCCTTTGAACACTGAAGCTTTCTTT
TRBJ2-5	-	13	TRBV29-1	TRBD2	CSIAGGAWETQYF	TGCAGTATAGCGGGAGGGGCATGGGAGACCCAGTACTTC
TRBJ2-1	few	18	TRBV4-2	TRBD2	CASSQESGLAGSYNEQFF	TGTGCCAGCAGCCAAGAATCCGGACTAGCCGGCTCCTACAATGAGCAGTTCTTC
TRBJ1-5	-	20	TRBV20-1	-	CSASAYSHRTSQESNQPQHF	TGCAGTGCTAGCGCCTATTCCCACCGGACATCCCAGGAATCCAATCAGCCCCAGCATTTT
TRBJ2-4	-	17	TRBV11-2	TRBD1	CASSLGRGPVAKNIQYF	TGTGCCAGCAGCTTAGGCAGGGGGCCCGTAGCCAAAAACATTCAGTACTTC
TRBJ1-5	-	15	TRBV19	-	CASSTWGQTNQPQHF	TGTGCCAGTAGTACCTGGGGACAAACCAATCAGCCCCAGCATTTT
TRBJ2-7	-	13	TRBV5-1	-	CASKGVYSYEQYF	TGCGCCAGCAAGGGTGTGTACTCCTACGAGCAGTACTTC
TRBJ2-3	few	13	TRBV6-6	-	CASRFDSTDTQYF	TGTGCCAGCAGATTTGACAGCACAGATACGCAGTATTTT
TRBJ2-1	few	17	TRBV4-1	TRBD2	CASSNRLAGLSYNEQFF	TGCGCCAGCAGCAATAGACTAGCGGGACTCTCCTACAATGAGCAGTTCTTC
TRBJ2-7	few	15	TRBV7-3	TRBD1	CASSDPGQGSYEQYF	TGTGCCAGCAGCGATCCGGGACAGGGATCCTACGAGCAGTACTTC
TRBJ2-3	few	15	TRBV28	-	CASSLPNMEPMTQYF	TGTGCCAGCAGTTTACCCAACATGGAGCCAATGACGCAGTATTTT
TRBJ2-4	few	15	TRBV4-1	-	CASSHPGEGQNIQYF	TGCGCCAGCAGCCATCCTGGAGAGGGGCAAAACATTCAGTACTTC
TRBJ2-3	few	15	TRBV9	-	CASSSWDWITDTQYF	TGTGCCAGCTCCTCCTGGGACTGGATTACAGATACGCAGTATTTT
TRBJ2-1	few	16	TRBV28	-	CVSSLVVSRWYNEQFF	TGTGTCAGCAGTTTAGTCGTCTCCAGGTGGTACAATGAGCAGTTCTTC
TRBJ2-7	few	14	TRBV6-1	TRBD1	CASSEWVQGSEQYF	TGTGCCAGCAGTGAATGGGTACAGGGGAGCGAGCAGTACTTC
TRBJ2-2	few	15	TRBV12-3/TRBV12-4	TRBD1	CASSFGQGGSGELFF	TGTGCCAGCAGTTTCGGACAGGGCGGTTCGGGGGAGCTGTTTTTT
TRBJ2-1	few	15	TRBV12-3/TRBV12-4	-	CASSSPGPQVNEQFF	TGTGCCAGCAGTTCTCCGGGACCTCAGGTCAATGAGCAGTTCTTC
TRBJ1-1	few	14	TRBV7-3	-	CASSMYQGLTEAFF	TGTGCCAGCAGCATGTATCAAGGTCTAACTGAAGCTTTCTTT